The TCR beta chain described here comes from a study of blood T cell repertoires in COVID-19. Study-level background: COVID-19 samples collected from the United States, Italy and Spain covered acute and convalescent phases. The cDNA or gDNA used as material had been derived from T cells, B-cell-depleted T cells, or PBMCs.

CDR1 is MNHEY and CDR2 is SMNVEV in the germline V gene (reference sequence). The CDR3 extends over 13 amino acids. V was clipped by 4 bases and J by 5 bases, with 11 bases between them. Seattle patients were enrolled while actively infected and followed longitudinally. As originally analysed: Nucleated cell counts were estimated from reference gene primer amplification. Measured with immunoSEQ multiplex PCR; TCRdb has only the in-frame clones, and not every one. V, J and clone size are those of that table, while D and trimming were read from the DNA. The repertoire has approximately 200,000 clones, 90% to 95% of them found once; the top ten carry about 0.76%.

The sequence derives from a young man with COVID-19, enrolled during active disease. Sequenced: peripheral blood. The chain recombines TRBV27 with TRBJ1-1, with D possibly matching TRBD1 (5 bases). CDR3 sequence (DNA): TGTGCCAGCAGTTCGGGCCGGGGGACTGAAGCTTTCTTT. Translated, it gives CASSSGRGTEAFF.